These 5 T cell receptor beta chains originate from one sample sequenced in a study of T-cell reconstitution after alpha-beta-depleted transplantation in children. For TCRbeta, the library was prepared with unique molecular identifiers. TCRdb re-analysed the PCR reads in MiXCR, keeping a single row per CDR3 protein. The sample lists tens of thousands of distinct CDR3 sequences, approximately 7.3% occurring once. Source: PBMCs from the stem cell graft donor, taken from the stem cell graft. These receptors were collected from a human donor who donated a stem cell graft to a child with acute lymphoblastic leukemia.

This clonotype was counted many times. The chain recombines TRBV10-3 with TRBJ1-1, with no clear D. Between the trimmed V and J ends, which lost 11 bases and 3 bases, there was a span of 13 bases. The CDR3 is 12 residues long. CDR1 ENHRY and CDR2 SYGVKD come from the germline V gene. In DNA, the CDR3 is TGTGCCGCCCGGAACAGTTACACTGAAGCTTTCTTT. It encodes CAARNSYTEAFF.

This chain joins TRBV5-1 and TRBJ1-2; TRBD1 agrees at 7 bases. With 4 bases clipped from V and 2 bases from J, the junction kept 5 bases outside the gene matches. Germline CDR1 is SGHRS and CDR2 is YFSETQ. The CDR3 covers 14 residues. The CDR3 DNA reads TGCGCCAGCAGCAGGGACAGTGCCAACTATGGCTACACCTTC. Its translation is CASSRDSANYGYTF.

This clonotype showed up many times. The V gene is TRBV7-2, the J gene TRBJ2-5; D might be TRBD2 (5 bases). V was clipped by 5 bases and J by 2 bases, with 6 bases between them. CDR1 is SGHTA and CDR2 is FQGNSA in the germline V gene. The CDR3 is made up of 12 amino acids. CDR3 nucleotides: TGTGCCAGCAGCCCGGGACAAGAGACCCAGTACTTC. It encodes CASSPGQETQYF.

This clonotype occurred many times. The chain has TRBV6-2 or TRBV6-3 and TRBJ2-1, with TRBD1 as a possible D gene (5 bases). With 7 bases removed from V and 9 bases from J, the gap between germline ends came to 16 bases. The V gene's germline CDR1 is MNHEY and CDR2 SVGEGT. This CDR3 is 13 amino acids long. DNA of the CDR3: TGTGCCAGCACCAGGGCACCGCAGGGTGAGCAGTTCTTC. This gives the protein CASTRAPQGEQFF.

The chain carries TRBV5-4 and TRBJ2-2; perhaps TRBD1 as D (7 bases). The CDR3 loop spans 16 amino acids. V was clipped by 3 bases and J by 6 bases, with 18 bases between them. Germline CDR1 is SGHNT and CDR2 is YYREEE (reference sequence). The CDR3 DNA is TGTGCCAGCAGCTCGCGGGCAGGGGGAGGCCCCGGGGAGCTGTTTTTT. It is translated as CASSSRAGGGPGELFF.